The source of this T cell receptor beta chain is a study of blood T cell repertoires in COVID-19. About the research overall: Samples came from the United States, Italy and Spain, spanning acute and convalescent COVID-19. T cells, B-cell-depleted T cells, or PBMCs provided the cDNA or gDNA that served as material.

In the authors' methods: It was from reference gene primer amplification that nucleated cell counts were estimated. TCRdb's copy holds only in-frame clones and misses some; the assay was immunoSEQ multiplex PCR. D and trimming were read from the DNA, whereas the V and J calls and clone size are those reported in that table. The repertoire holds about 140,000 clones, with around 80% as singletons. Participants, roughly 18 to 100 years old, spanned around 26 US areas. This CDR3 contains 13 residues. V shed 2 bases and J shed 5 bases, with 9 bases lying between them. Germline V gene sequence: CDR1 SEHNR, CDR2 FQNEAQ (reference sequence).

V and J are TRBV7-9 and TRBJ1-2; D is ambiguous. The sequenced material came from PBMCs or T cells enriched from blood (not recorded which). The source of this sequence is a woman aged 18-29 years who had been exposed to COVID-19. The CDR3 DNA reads TGTGCCAGCAGCTTATCTGGGGAGTATGGCTACACCTTC. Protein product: CASSLSGEYGYTF.